Each of the 17 T cell receptor beta chains below was sequenced from the same sample in a study of T cells in Graves' hyperthyroidism and ophthalmopathy. Authors of the study amplified TCR beta CDR3 regions from RNA transcripts. The HTBI set primed first-round TCR CDR3 RT-PCR. In TCRdb, the multiplex PCR reads were re-called with MiXCR into one record per CDR3 protein. The sample records hundreds of thousands of distinct CDR3 sequences, 15% to 20% being singletons. The sequenced sample consisted of blood. The receptors were gathered from a man aged 35-49 years with Graves' ophthalmopathy.

V gene TRBV29-1 combines with J gene TRBJ1-1; 8 positions agree with TRBD1. Germline CDR1 reads SQVTM; CDR2 reads ANQGSEA. This CDR3 comprises 10 residues. Germline trimming cut 6 bases from V and 7 bases from J; bases unmatched to any gene: 1. The CDR3 loop reads CSVGTGEAFF. In DNA form, the CDR3 reads TGCAGCGTGGGGACAGGTGAAGCTTTCTTT.

Points on this clonotype: This CDR3 is missing its conserved last phenylalanine or tryptophan, likely due to a read error. CDR3 DNA sequence: TGTGCCAGCAGTGAGGGAGGGAGCGCCTACGAGCAGTACCTC. Protein sequence: CASSEGGSAYEQYL. This rearrangement joins TRBV2 to TRBJ2-7; 7 positions match TRBD2. V trimming: 3 bases; J trimming: 2 bases; junction bases outside the gene matches: 4. The CDR3 is 14 amino acids. CDR1 is SNHLY and CDR2 is FYNNEI in the germline V gene.

This clonotype was picked up many times. The chain recombines TRBV3-1 with TRBJ1-2; D may be TRBD1 (5 bases). This CDR3 has 13 residues. Germline CDR1 reads LGHDT; CDR2 reads YNNKEL (reference sequence). The germline V and J ends were trimmed by 2 bases and 5 bases, with 9 bases remaining between them. This CDR3 reads CASSQRGGYGYTF. The DNA of the CDR3 is TGTGCCAGCAGCCAACGTGGGGGGTATGGCTACACCTTC.

DNA for the CDR3: TGTGCCAGCAGTCCCGGGGGTTCCTTGTGGAATGAGCAGTTCTTC. It codes for CASSPGGSLWNEQFF. V usage is TRBV6-1 and J usage is TRBJ2-1, with D perhaps matching TRBD2 (6 bases). This CDR3 spans 15 amino acids. V was pared by 5 bases and J by 7 bases, with 18 bases between. CDR1 and CDR2 from the germline V gene are MNHNS and SASEGT.

This clonotype occurred many times. The chain is built from TRBV11-2 and TRBJ2-5; D not certain. Trimming shortened V by 7 bases and J by 5 bases, and 14 bases separated the two germline ends. This CDR3 spans 13 amino acids. Looked up from germline, CDR1 is SGHAT and CDR2 is FQNNGV. The CDR3 bases are TGTGCCAGCACCTTTTCTAGGGTTGAGACCCAGTACTTC. As protein: CASTFSRVETQYF.

This clonotype appeared many times. This chain joins TRBV3-1 and TRBJ2-1; no reliable D call. Germline V gives CDR1 LGHDT, CDR2 YNNKEL (reference sequence). V lost 5 bases to trimming and J lost 10 bases, with 9 bases between them. The CDR3 length is 11 residues. CDR3 loop: CASSNRAEQFF. The CDR3 coding sequence is TGTGCCAGCAGCAACCGGGCCGAGCAGTTCTTC.

The table lists this clonotype with a few counts. The chain links TRBV10-3 to TRBJ2-1; 9 bases line up with TRBD1. There are 16 residues in the CDR3. V was clipped by 0 bases and J by 6 bases; unmatched bases: 6. Germline lookup yields CDR1 ENHRY and CDR2 SYGVKD. CDR3 nucleotides: TGTGCCATCAGTGAGTCCAGGACAGGGGAGGGCAATGAGCAGTTCTTC. The encoded protein is CAISESRTGEGNEQFF.

The genes are TRBV7-9 and TRBJ2-7; a weak D match, TRBD1 (6 bases). Per germline, CDR1 SEHNR and CDR2 FQNEAQ (reference sequence). Trimming removed 5 bases from V and 6 bases from J, with 11 bases in between. The CDR3 contains 12 residues. The CDR3 is CASSRTVSEQYF. The CDR3 DNA follows: TGTGCCAGCAGCCGGACAGTAAGCGAGCAGTACTTC.

This clonotype has just a few counts. V is TRBV12-3 or TRBV12-4 and J is TRBJ1-5, with D possibly TRBD1 on 5 matching bases. The CDR3 sequence is 13 residues long. Trimming took 9 bases from V and 5 from J, leaving 14 bases between them. The DNA of the CDR3 is TGTGCCAGTACGAGACAGATCGATCAGCCCCAGCATTTT. It yields the protein CASTRQIDQPQHF.

This clonotype was observed many times. V gene TRBV7-9 combines with J gene TRBJ2-7; TRBD2 matches 7 bases. The V segment lost 5 bases and the J segment 4 bases; nucleotides outside the gene matches: 11. The CDR3 totals 15 residues. Germline CDR1 SEHNR, CDR2 FQNEAQ (reference sequence). The CDR3 DNA is TGTGCCAGCAGCCCGGAGGGCGGGGGTCCATACGAGCAGTACTTC. Protein product: CASSPEGGGPYEQYF.

This clonotype was seen a handful of times. The genes are TRBV28 and TRBJ2-5; 9 bases fit TRBD2. The CDR3 has 15 amino acids. Germline-derived CDR1 and CDR2 are MDHEN and SYDVKM. The ends lost 4 bases at V and 5 bases at J; junction bases unmatched: 8. CDR3 region: CASSYVSGGGETQYF. Here the CDR3 DNA reads TGTGCCAGCAGTTACGTTAGCGGGGGAGGGGAGACCCAGTACTTC. Combining the CDR3 with reference TRBV28 and TRBJ2-5 gives the whole variable domain DVKVTQSSRYLVKRTGEKVFLECVQDMDHENMFWYRQDPGLGLRLIYFSYDVKMKEKGDIPEGYSVSREKKERFSLILESASTNQTSMYLCASSYVSGGGETQYFGPGTRLLVL.

A few counts support this clonotype. The chain has TRBV3-1 and TRBJ2-5; TRBD1 matches at 9 bases. Trimming cost V 5 bases and J 5 bases; bases outside gene matches: 6. The CDR3 runs to 14 residues. CDR1 and CDR2 (germline): LGHDT, YNNKEL (reference sequence). The CDR3 spells CASSRTGAGETQYF. CDR3 in DNA: TGTGCCAGCAGCAGGACAGGGGCAGGGGAGACCCAGTACTTC.

V is TRBV7-8 and J is TRBJ1-1; D gene ambiguous. This CDR3 has 16 amino acids. V gave up 1 base and J gave up 3 bases, with 15 bases separating them. Germline values: CDR1 SGHVS, CDR2 FQNEAQ. CDR3 amino acids: CASSLGSHGRDTEAFF. The CDR3 coding sequence is TGTGCCAGCAGCTTAGGGTCTCATGGCCGGGACACTGAAGCTTTCTTT.

The CDR3 nucleotides are TGTGCCTGGACGGGACAGGGGTACACTGAAGCTTTCTTT. This gives the protein CAWTGQGYTEAFF. The V and J genes are TRBV30 and TRBJ1-1; TRBD1 matches 10 bases. Looked up from germline, CDR1 is GTSNPN and CDR2 is SVGIG (reference sequence). CDR3 size: 13 residues. The junction had 2 bases not matched to a gene; V was cut back by 4 bases and J by 3 bases.

This clonotype was picked up a small number of times. The rearrangement links TRBV7-9 to TRBJ2-1, with D perhaps matching TRBD2 (5 bases). V was trimmed by 5 bases and J by 9 bases, leaving 11 bases between them. The CDR3 totals 12 residues. Per germline, CDR1 SEHNR and CDR2 FQNEAQ (reference sequence). DNA of the CDR3: TGTGCCAGCAGCCCCACTAGTCTTGAGCAGTTCTTC. This encodes CASSPTSLEQFF.

The chain has TRBV9 and TRBJ2-1; D may be TRBD2 (6 bases). The CDR3 is 13 residues long. Trimming took 0 bases from V and 10 from J, leaving 11 bases between them. Germline assignment: CDR1 SGDLS and CDR2 YYNGEE. The CDR3 region is CASSVAGRMEQFF. In nucleotides, the CDR3 is TGTGCCAGCAGCGTAGCGGGGAGGATGGAGCAGTTCTTC.

The genes are TRBV28 and TRBJ1-1; D is unclear. Germline V CDR1 and CDR2: MDHEN, SYDVKM. V was clipped by 3 bases and J by 1 base, with 15 bases between them. This CDR3 is built from 16 residues. CDR3 residues: CASSFSVGVTNTEAFF. The CDR3 DNA sequence: TGTGCCAGCAGTTTCTCAGTCGGGGTCACGAACACTGAAGCTTTCTTT.